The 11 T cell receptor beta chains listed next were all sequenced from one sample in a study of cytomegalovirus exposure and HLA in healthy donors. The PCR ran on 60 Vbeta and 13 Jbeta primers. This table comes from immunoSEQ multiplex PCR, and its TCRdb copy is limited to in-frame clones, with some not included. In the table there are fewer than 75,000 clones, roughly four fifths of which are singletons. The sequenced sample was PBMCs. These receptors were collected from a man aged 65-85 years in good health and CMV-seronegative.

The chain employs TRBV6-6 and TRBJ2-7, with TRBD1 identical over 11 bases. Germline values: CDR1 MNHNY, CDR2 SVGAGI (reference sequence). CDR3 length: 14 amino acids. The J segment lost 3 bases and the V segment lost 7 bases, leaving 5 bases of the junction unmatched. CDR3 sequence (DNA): TGTGCCAGCAAATCCGGGACAGGGGGCTACGAGCAGTACTTC. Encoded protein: CASKSGTGGYEQYF.

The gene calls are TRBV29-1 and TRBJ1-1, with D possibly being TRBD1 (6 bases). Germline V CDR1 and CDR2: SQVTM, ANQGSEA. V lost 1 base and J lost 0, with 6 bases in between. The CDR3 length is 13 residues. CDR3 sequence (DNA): TGCAGCGTTGAAGGGACAGTGAACACTGAAGCTTTCTTT. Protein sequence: CSVEGTVNTEAFF.

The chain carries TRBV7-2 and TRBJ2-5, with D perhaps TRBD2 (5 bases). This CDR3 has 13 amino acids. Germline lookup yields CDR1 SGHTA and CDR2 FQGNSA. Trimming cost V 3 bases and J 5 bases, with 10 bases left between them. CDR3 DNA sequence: TGTGCCAGCAGCTTCGGTAGGGAGGAGACCCAGTACTTC. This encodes CASSFGREETQYF.

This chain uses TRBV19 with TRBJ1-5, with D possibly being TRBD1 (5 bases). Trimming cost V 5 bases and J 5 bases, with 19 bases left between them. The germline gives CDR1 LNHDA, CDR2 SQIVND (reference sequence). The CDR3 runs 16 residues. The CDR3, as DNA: TGTGCCAGTAGTTCCCAAGGACGGGGGGGGGATCAGCCCCAGCATTTT. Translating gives CASSSQGRGGDQPQHF.

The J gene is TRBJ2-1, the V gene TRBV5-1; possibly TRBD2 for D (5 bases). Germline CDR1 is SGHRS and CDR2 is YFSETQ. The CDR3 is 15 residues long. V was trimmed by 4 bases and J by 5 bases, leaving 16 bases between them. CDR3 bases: TGCGCCAGCAGCACAAATAATCGGGGTGACAATGAGCAGTTCTTC. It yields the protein CASSTNNRGDNEQFF.

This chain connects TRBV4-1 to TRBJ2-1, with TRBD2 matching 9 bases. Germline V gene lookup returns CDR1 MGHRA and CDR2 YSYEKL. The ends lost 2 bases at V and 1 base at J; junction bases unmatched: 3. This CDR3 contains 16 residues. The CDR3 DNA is TGCGCCAGCAGCCAATCTAGCGGGGAATCCTACAATGAGCAGTTCTTC. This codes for CASSQSSGESYNEQFF.

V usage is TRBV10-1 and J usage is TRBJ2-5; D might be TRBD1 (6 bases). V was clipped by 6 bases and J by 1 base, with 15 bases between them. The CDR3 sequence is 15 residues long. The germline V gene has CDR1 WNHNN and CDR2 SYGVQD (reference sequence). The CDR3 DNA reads TGCGCCAGCAGCGACAGGAGAGGTCTCCAAGAGACCCAGTACTTC. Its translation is CASSDRRGLQETQYF.

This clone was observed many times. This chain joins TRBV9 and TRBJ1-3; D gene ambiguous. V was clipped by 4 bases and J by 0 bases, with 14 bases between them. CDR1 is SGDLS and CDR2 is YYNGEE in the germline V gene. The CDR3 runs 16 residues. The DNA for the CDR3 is TGTGCCAGCAGCAAAGACGGCAGCGGCTCTGGAAACACCATATATTTT. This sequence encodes CASSKDGSGSGNTIYF. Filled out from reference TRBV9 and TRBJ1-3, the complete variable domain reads DSGVTQTPKHLITATGQRVTLRCSPRSGDLSVYWYQQSLDQGLQFLIQYYNGEERAKGNILERFSAQQFPDLHSELNLSSLELGDSALYFCASSKDGSGSGNTIYFGEGSWLTVV.

The CDR3 reads CASRKTGLYGYTF. CDR3 DNA sequence: TGTGCCAGCAGGAAGACAGGTCTCTATGGCTACACCTTC. The chain recombines TRBV27 with TRBJ1-2, with a weak D call TRBD1 (6 bases). Per germline, CDR1 MNHEY and CDR2 SMNVEV (reference sequence). Trimming shortened V by 6 bases and J by 4 bases, and 12 bases separated the two germline ends. The CDR3 runs to 13 residues.

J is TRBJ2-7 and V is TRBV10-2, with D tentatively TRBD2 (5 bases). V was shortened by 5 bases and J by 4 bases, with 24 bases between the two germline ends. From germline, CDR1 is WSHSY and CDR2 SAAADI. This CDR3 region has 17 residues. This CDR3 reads CASSTNPGGGRGYEQYF. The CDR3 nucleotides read TGCGCCAGCAGTACAAACCCCGGTGGAGGTCGGGGATACGAGCAGTACTTC.

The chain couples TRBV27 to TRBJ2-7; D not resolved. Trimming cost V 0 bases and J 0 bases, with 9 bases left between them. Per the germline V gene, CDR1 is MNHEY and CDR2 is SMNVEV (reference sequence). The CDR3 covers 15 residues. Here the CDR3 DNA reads TGTGCCAGCAGTTTATCGGCCAGGTCCTCCTACGAGCAGTACTTC. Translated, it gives CASSLSARSSYEQYF.